This T cell receptor beta chain derives from a study of shared clonotypes between healthy human individuals. The CDR3 has 13 residues. The V and J ends lost 4 bases and 6 bases, in that order; junction bases with no gene match: 7. Germline CDR1 and CDR2: SQVTM and ANQGSEA. Turning to this clone: Antigen specificity is unknown. Other DNA sequences in the same sample also yield this CDR3.

TCRdb's table, derived via immunoSEQ multiplex PCR, lists solely in-frame clones and lacks some. The sample contains about 95,000 clones, around 67% of which appear only once. Overall study findings and caveats: Shared across a few donors were about 4.8% of the naive CD4 clonotypes. Only blood samples were collected, and tissue repertoires likely differ.

The chain is built from TRBV29-1 and TRBJ2-7, with TRBD1 matching over 9 bases. This receptor was identified in a young man in good health. Sequences were obtained from memory CD8+ T cells sorted from blood. Subset defined: CD45RO+ cells pooled with CCR7-negative TemRA cells. The DNA for the CDR3 is TGCAGCGTTGTGGGACAGGGACTTTCCGAGCAGTACTTC. It yields the protein CSVVGQGLSEQYF.